These T cell receptor beta chains were read from a single sample in a study of CD8 T cells in Susac syndrome. TCRdb re-called the immunoSEQ multiplex PCR reads through MiXCR, storing one row per CDR3 protein. Of tens of thousands of distinct CDR3 sequences detected, roughly 90% appear once; the ten largest clones hold 0.5% to 0.6%. The sequenced sample consisted of CD8+ T cells from PBMCs. Receptors originate from a human donor with multiple sclerosis. The CDR3 runs from the conserved cysteine through the conserved F or W. The D gene is left open where the match is weak. Clone size is not always given. Where it is, it says once, few, many or a class for expanded clones.

V gene	clone size	J gene	D gene	CDR3 DNA	CDR3 protein
TRBV7-3	-	TRBJ1-3	-	TGTGCCAGCAGCTTAAATTCGAAGGACACCATATATTTT	CASSLNSKDTIYF
TRBV7-9	-	TRBJ2-5	-	TGTGCCAGCAGCTCCCGGGACCGGCACCAAGAGACCCAGTACTTC	CASSSRDRHQETQYF
TRBV5-1	-	TRBJ2-2	-	TGCGCCAGCAGCTTTGAGAGCACCGGGGAGCTGTTTTTT	CASSFESTGELFF
TRBV7-9	-	TRBJ1-2	TRBD1	TGTGCCAGCAGCTTAAACCCCTTAGACAGGGGTCTCAACTATGGCTACACCTTC	CASSLNPLDRGLNYGYTF
TRBV6-5	-	TRBJ2-1	TRBD2	TGTGCCAGCAGTTCCTCGGGACTAGCGGGATTACATGAGCAGTTCTTC	CASSSSGLAGLHEQFF
TRBV6-2/TRBV6-3	-	TRBJ1-2	-	TGTGCCAGCAGTTTCCCGGACAGACCGTATGGCTACACCTTC	CASSFPDRPYGYTF
TRBV5-6	-	TRBJ2-2	-	TGTGCCAGCAGCTTGGAGTCTCACCCTTCGCAGGGAGTCGACACCGGGGAGCTGTTTTTT	CASSLESHPSQGVDTGELFF
TRBV27	-	TRBJ1-2	TRBD1	TGTGCCAGCAGTTATCGCCAGGGGGCAAACTATGGCTACACCTTC	CASSYRQGANYGYTF
TRBV13	-	TRBJ1-5	-	TGTGCCAGCAGCCCGGGGACAACTAATCAGCCCCAGCATTTT	CASSPGTTNQPQHF
TRBV5-6	once	TRBJ1-5	-	TGTGCCAGCAGCTTGGCGGGCTATAGCAATCAGCCCCAGCATTTT	CASSLAGYSNQPQHF
TRBV28	-	TRBJ2-7	TRBD2	TGTGCCAGCAGTTTACAAAGGACCGGGACTAAGGACTCCTACGAGCAGTACTTC	CASSLQRTGTKDSYEQYF
TRBV5-1	-	TRBJ1-5	-	TGCGCCATCGACCCGGGGAGGCCCCAGCATTTT	CAIDPGRPQHF
TRBV28	-	TRBJ2-5	-	TGTGCCAGCAGTTCCAGGGGGGGAGAGACCCAGTACTTC	CASSSRGGETQYF
TRBV6-1	-	TRBJ2-5	-	TGTGCCAGCAGTCCACCTCAAGAGACCCAGTACTTC	CASSPPQETQYF
TRBV6-5	-	TRBJ2-2	-	TGTGCCAGCAGTACTCACCTTTTGGACGGAAACACCGGGGAGCTGTTTTTT	CASSTHLLDGNTGELFF
TRBV13	-	TRBJ1-3	-	TGTGCCAGCAGCTTATCCCCCAGGGGAAACACCATATATTTT	CASSLSPRGNTIYF
TRBV11-2	-	TRBJ2-1	TRBD2	TGTGCCAGCAGCCCGCGGGAGCGGGGGCGAGGCAATGAGCAGTTCTTC	CASSPRERGRGNEQFF
TRBV2	once	TRBJ1-5	-	TGTGCCAGCACTGAGACGGGGAGCAATCAGCCCCAGCATTTT	CASTETGSNQPQHF
TRBV9	-	TRBJ2-2	TRBD2	TGTGCCAGCAGCGTTTCCTCCACTAGCGGGGGGAACACCGGGGAGCTGTTTTTT	CASSVSSTSGGNTGELFF
TRBV4-3	-	TRBJ2-3	TRBD2	TGCGCCAGCAGCCAAGATGTGACTAGCGGATTCTACACAGATACGCAGTATTTT	CASSQDVTSGFYTDTQYF
TRBV5-1	-	TRBJ1-4	TRBD1	TGCGCCAGCAGCGAAGGACAGGGCGGACGTACTAATGAAAAACTGTTTTTT	CASSEGQGGRTNEKLFF
TRBV30	-	TRBJ2-3	TRBD1	TGTGCCTGGAGTGTAGGGGGCCTTAGCACAGATACGCAGTATTTT	CAWSVGGLSTDTQYF
TRBV12-3/TRBV12-4	-	TRBJ2-3	-	TGTGCCAGCAGGGCCCTCACCACAGATACGCAGTATTTT	CASRALTTDTQYF
TRBV20-1	few	TRBJ2-7	-	TGCAGTGCTCCGGTCGGGACTTTCTCCGACGAGCAGTACTTC	CSAPVGTFSDEQYF
TRBV6-5	-	TRBJ2-1	-	TGTGCCAGCAGTTACGCTAGGCGGGACTCCTACAATGAGCAGTTCTTC	CASSYARRDSYNEQFF
TRBV28	-	TRBJ1-2	-	TGTGCCAGCAGTTTATCCCACGGGCCTAGAGGCTACACCTTC	CASSLSHGPRGYTF
TRBV9	-	TRBJ2-2	-	TGTGCCAGCAGTCTCCACGGCAGTCCGAACACCGGGGAGCTGTTTTTT	CASSLHGSPNTGELFF
TRBV3-1	-	TRBJ2-1	TRBD2	TGTGCCAGCAGCCAATGGCTAGCGGGCCCCTCCTACAATGAGCAGTTCTTC	CASSQWLAGPSYNEQFF
TRBV19	once	TRBJ2-7	-	TGTGCCAGTAGTGAGGAGATCGACGGGACCTACGAGCAGTACTTC	CASSEEIDGTYEQYF
TRBV28	-	TRBJ1-6	-	TGTGCCAGCAGTCAAAATTCACCCCTCCACTTT	CASSQNSPLHF
TRBV29-1	-	TRBJ2-1	-	TGCAGCGCCTACGGGCAGGGGGGGCACAATGAGCAGTTCTTC	CSAYGQGGHNEQFF
TRBV6-5	-	TRBJ2-2	TRBD2	TGTGCCAGCAGCCCGGGACTATTTACCGGGGAGCTGTTTTTT	CASSPGLFTGELFF
TRBV14	-	TRBJ2-5	-	TGTGCCAGCAGCCAAGTTCCAGTGTACCAAGAGACCCAGTACTTC	CASSQVPVYQETQYF
TRBV5-4	-	TRBJ2-7	-	TGTGCCAGCAGCTTGGCCTCGGGCCGGGACCTCTACGAGCAGTACTTC	CASSLASGRDLYEQYF
TRBV9	-	TRBJ2-7	-	TGTGCCAGCAGCGTAGGGGGGGTCCCAGGGGACTACGAGCAGTACTTC	CASSVGGVPGDYEQYF
TRBV28	once	TRBJ2-5	TRBD1	TGTGCCAGCAGTTTCCAGGGGGCGAGGGAGACCCAGTACTTC	CASSFQGARETQYF
TRBV24-1	-	TRBJ2-3	-	TGTGCCACCAGTGATTCTGCGACTCCCCGGGATACGCAGTATTTT	CATSDSATPRDTQYF
TRBV9	-	TRBJ2-5	-	TGTGCCAGCAGCGTAGTGGCAGACCAAGAGACCCAGTACTTC	CASSVVADQETQYF
TRBV7-9	few	TRBJ1-2	-	TGTGCCAGCAGCCCTCCCCGGTTAGCTAACTATGGCTACACCTTC	CASSPPRLANYGYTF
TRBV4-1	-	TRBJ2-7	TRBD1	TGCGCCAGCAGCCAGGCACCGGGACAGGGTGGGTACGAGCAGTACTTC	CASSQAPGQGGYEQYF
TRBV10-2	-	TRBJ2-7	TRBD1	TGCGCCAGCAGCCCAATGGGACAGGGGATGGACGAGCAGTACTTC	CASSPMGQGMDEQYF
TRBV7-8	-	TRBJ2-5	-	TGTGCCAGCAGCTTGGCCCAACAAGAGACCCAGTACTTC	CASSLAQQETQYF
TRBV5-6	-	TRBJ1-5	-	TGTGCCAGCAGCTTGTCGGGACCTAGGGAGCCCCAGCATTTT	CASSLSGPREPQHF
TRBV28	-	TRBJ2-3	TRBD2	TGTGCCAGCCAGCGGGAGTTGAGCACAGATACGCAGTATTTT	CASQRELSTDTQYF
TRBV24-1	-	TRBJ2-1	TRBD2	TGTGCCACCAGTGAAACCCAGCGGGGGGGCACCTACAATGAGCAGTTCTTC	CATSETQRGGTYNEQFF
TRBV7-9	-	TRBJ2-7	TRBD2	TGTGCCAGCAGCTTCCTAGCGGGGGCCAACGAGCAGTACTTC	CASSFLAGANEQYF
TRBV27	-	TRBJ1-1	-	TGTGCCAGCAGTTTGGGGGGAGATTTGACTGAAGCTTTCTTT	CASSLGGDLTEAFF
TRBV4-1	-	TRBJ1-1	TRBD1	TGCGCCAGCACCCCGGGGGACAGGGACACTGAAGCTTTCTTT	CASTPGDRDTEAFF
TRBV19	-	TRBJ1-1	-	TGTGCCAGTAGTATTATAGCGAACACTGAAGCTTTCTTT	CASSIIANTEAFF
TRBV11-2	-	TRBJ1-2	-	TGTGCCAGCAGCCCGGGACATTACTATGGCTACACCTTC	CASSPGHYYGYTF
TRBV27	-	TRBJ2-7	-	TGTGCCAGCAGTTGGGCAGGGACCGGTGGCTACGAGCAGTACTTC	CASSWAGTGGYEQYF
TRBV19	-	TRBJ1-5	-	TGTGCCAGTAGTCCAGATTGGGGGGCGGGACAGCCCCAGCATTTT	CASSPDWGAGQPQHF
TRBV12-3/TRBV12-4	-	TRBJ2-5	TRBD2	TGTGCCAGCAGTTTGAAACTAGCGGGGGTGATGGAGACCCAGTACTTC	CASSLKLAGVMETQYF
TRBV4-3	-	TRBJ2-1	TRBD2	TGCGCCAGCAGCCAAGATCAGGCTAGCGGGAGCAATGAGCAGTTCTTC	CASSQDQASGSNEQFF
TRBV9	-	TRBJ2-7	-	TGTGCCAGCAGCGTAGGGGACATGCCCTACGAGCAGTACTTC	CASSVGDMPYEQYF
TRBV19	-	TRBJ2-2	TRBD2	TGTACCAGTAGTATGACTAGCGGCGGGGAGCTGTTTTTT	CTSSMTSGGELFF
TRBV24-1	few	TRBJ2-7	TRBD2	TGTGCCACCAGTGGAGGGACTAGCGGGAGCTACGAGCAGTACTTC	CATSGGTSGSYEQYF
TRBV20-1	-	TRBJ2-3	TRBD2	TGCAGTGCTACTCAGTTAGCGGGGGGGCGGACAGATACGCAGTATTTT	CSATQLAGGRTDTQYF
TRBV19	-	TRBJ1-1	TRBD1	TGTGCCAGTAGTCCCGCAGGGGGTTACACTGAAGCTTTCTTT	CASSPAGGYTEAFF